This TCR beta chain stems from a study of PD-L1 blockade in urothelial cancer (dated by TCRdb to about 2017). About the investigation overall: Therapy was started in the mid-2010s for all patients, and atezolizumab 1,200 mg was administered intravenously every 3 weeks. Patients had an ECOG performance status of 0 or 1 and had received between 0 and 3 prior chemotherapy regimens. Eight to ten patients achieved durable clinical benefit and approximately 20 did not. Pretreatment tumor samples, along with matched peripheral blood collected serially before and after atezolizumab treatment, underwent TCR sequencing. About 90% of the roughly 29 patients were identified as males with urothelial cancer of bladder origin, and a prior smoking history was reported by 18 of 29 patients. Pretreatment blood TCR-seq was available for about 27 patients, at least one posttreatment blood collection was obtained for roughly 25 patients, and tumor TCR-seq was available for roughly 25 patients. In the same patients who had TCR sequencing, pretreatment tumors also underwent whole exome sequencing and RNA sequencing. Blood samples gave median yields of 141,255 T cells and 82,636 unique TCRs, along with a median clonality of around 0.08. Blood samples were analyzed at 3 weeks after treatment start (second dose) and at 6 weeks after treatment start. The study was an exploratory multi-omic analysis of somatic, immune and clinical correlates of response to PD-L1 blockade with atezolizumab in urothelial cancer. Durable clinical benefit meant progression-free survival longer than 6 months, and TCR features were also tested against progression-free and overall survival. The investigation overall reported the following: Small sample size (n ≈ 29) and many exploratory analyses mean the results are intended to be hypothesis-generating. Patients with durable benefit showed greater expansion of tumor-associated TCR clones in peripheral blood 3 weeks after starting treatment (n of about 21, p = 0.022). A pretreatment peripheral blood TCR clonality below the median was linked to improved progression-free and overall survival.

To estimate absolute template abundance from read counts, synthetic TCR analog templates were spiked into each PCR. The immunoSEQ assay was used to amplify TCRbeta CDR3 regions from genomic DNA with bias-controlled V and J gene primers. Rearranged TCRbeta segments were sequenced at approximately 20X coverage. The published analysis was carried out like this. Sequencing errors were corrected by clustering and CDR3s were annotated against IMGT to assign V, D and J genes. Out-of-frame and stop-codon sequences were excluded, and only productive TCRbeta rearrangements were used in downstream analyses. Clonality was computed as one minus Shannon entropy normalized by the log of the number of unique productive sequences. Clones differing between time points or between blood and tumor were identified using Fisher's exact test with Benjamini-Hochberg correction, with an adjusted p below 0.01 applied as the threshold. The clones in this table, taken by TCRdb from immuneACCESS, are in-frame only. Not every clone is retained; where verified, under half of the shortfall comes from an unresolved V gene, and the cause of the rest is unknown. V, J and clone size are taken as reported in that table, and D and trimming were inferred from the DNA itself. The sample profile shows 54,000 or so clones; roughly 84% of them were found once. 1% to 1.5% of the sample is taken by the ten largest.

Turning to this clone: Its antigen is currently not known. Base qualities are missing; no much larger clone stands one base away.

The time point label, as the study defines it: pretreatment peripheral blood. A total of under 30 patients with locally advanced or metastatic urothelial carcinoma, treated at Memorial Sloan Kettering on a trial protocol, made up the cohort. Peripheral blood mononuclear cells were collected pretreatment and during treatment, with between 1 and 8 total time points per patient. The Qiagen DNeasy Blood extraction kit was used to purify genomic DNA from total PBMCs and tumor samples. PBMCs were collected pretreatment and during treatment, and were isolated and stored as previously described. There are 17 amino acids in the CDR3, from cysteine to phenylalanine inclusive. Only the CDR3 DNA stays, 51 bases, in frame from base 1. CDR1 WNHNN and CDR2 SYGVQD are derived from the germline V gene (reference sequence). V and J are truncated by 1 base and 3 bases respectively, leaving an intervening sequence of 16 bases.

This TCR was recovered from a man aged 50 to 60 with urothelial cancer. Rearrangement joined TRBV10-1 to TRBJ1-5, with TRBD1 perhaps the D gene, on 6 matching bases. The sequences come from PBMCs, collected around atezolizumab (anti-PD-L1) treatment. The CDR3 protein is CASSEFREGGYNQPQHF. The DNA reads TGCGCCAGCAGTGAGTTCAGGGAAGGGGGTTACAATCAGCCCCAGCATTTT.